A single sample is the source of the 8 T cell receptor beta chains below, sequenced in a study of human T cells and chemical hapten exposure. The authors extracted total RNA from unfractionated whole blood. Using its own MiXCR run on the 5' RACE reads, TCRdb lists one record per CDR3 protein. Counted here are under 150,000 distinct CDR3 sequences, roughly 18% occurring once; the ten biggest clones make up 2.8%. All receptors come from a human donor in good health.

The chain carries TRBV12-3 or TRBV12-4 and TRBJ1-1; weak D call: TRBD1 (6 bases). Trimming took off 8 bases at V and 1 base at J, with 17 bases between the two ends. The CDR3 runs to 15 residues. The CDR3 is CASSWGGAENTEAFF. The CDR3 DNA follows: TGTGCCAGCTCTTGGGGGGGCGCCGAGAACACTGAAGCTTTCTTT.

This clonotype has at least ten counts. The CDR3 DNA follows: TGTGCCAGCAGTGACGGACTAGCGGGAGGGAGTGAGCAGTTCTTC. Amino acids: CASSDGLAGGSEQFF. The rearrangement uses TRBV2 and TRBJ2-1, with 15 positions matching TRBD2. In germline, CDR1 is SNHLY, CDR2 FYNNEI. CDR3 length: 15 amino acids. Germline trimming cut 3 bases from V and 9 bases from J; bases unmatched to any gene: 3.

CDR3 residues: CSAPPHFTNYGYTF. CDR3 nucleotide sequence: TGCAGTGCCCCTCCACACTTCACTAACTATGGCTACACCTTC. The chain recombines TRBV20-1 with TRBJ1-2; no firm D call. The V and J ends lost 6 bases and 0 bases respectively, with 14 bases between them. This CDR3 is built from 14 residues. Germline values: CDR1 DFQATT, CDR2 SNEGSKA (reference sequence).

This clonotype has only one observation. The chain employs TRBV4-1 and TRBJ2-7; D perhaps matches TRBD1 (5 bases). The V end was cut by 4 bases, the J end by 0 bases, with 13 bases between. The germline CDR1 and CDR2 sequences are MGHRA and YSYEKL. The CDR3 has 15 residues. CDR3 nucleotide sequence: TGCGCCAGCAGCCCATTTTCCGACAGCTCCTACGAGCAGTACTTC. Translated, it gives CASSPFSDSSYEQYF.

This clonotype was counted at least ten times. The V gene is TRBV3-1, the J gene TRBJ2-4; D unclear. This CDR3 spans 11 amino acids. The germline V gene has CDR1 LGHDT and CDR2 YNNKEL (reference sequence). Trimming pared 3 bases from V and 4 bases from J, leaving 1 base between. CDR3 region: CASSQKNIQYF. The CDR3 nucleotides read TGTGCCAGCAGCCAGAAAAACATTCAGTACTTC.

Only one count was recorded for this clonotype. The chain uses TRBV28 and TRBJ1-5; weak D call: TRBD1 (6 bases). The CDR3 is made up of 13 amino acids. The germline gives CDR1 MDHEN, CDR2 SYDVKM. The ends were cut back, 3 bases at V and 6 bases at J, with 9 bases in the middle. The CDR3 coding sequence is TGTGCCAGCAGTTTGAGGGGGAGTCAGCCCCAGCATTTT. Protein: CASSLRGSQPQHF.

This clonotype was observed a handful of times. This rearrangement joins TRBV6-6 to TRBJ2-1; D is possibly TRBD2 (5 bases). In germline, CDR1 is MNHNY, CDR2 SVGAGI (reference sequence). The CDR3 loop spans 12 amino acids. V was cut by 6 bases and J by 10 bases, with 13 bases left in between. Here the CDR3 reads CASSPKWREQFF. The CDR3 nucleotides read TGTGCCAGCAGCCCTAAGTGGAGGGAGCAGTTCTTC.

This clonotype was picked up a small number of times. The chain carries TRBV14 and TRBJ1-6, with D possibly being TRBD1 (5 bases). Germline values: CDR1 SGHDN, CDR2 FVKESK. Deletions cut 5 bases from V and 7 bases from J, with 15 bases between. The CDR3 is 15 residues long. The CDR3 DNA sequence: TGTGCCAGCAGCGTAACCGACAGTCAGAATTCACCCCTCCACTTT. Its protein is CASSVTDSQNSPLHF.